These 25 T cell receptor beta chains were all obtained from the same sample, sequenced in a study of T cell responses to AZD1222 COVID-19 vaccine. Profiled with immunoSEQ multiplex PCR; TCRdb holds only in-frame clones, not every one. The sample table includes under 150,000 clones. Sequenced input: peripheral blood. All receptors come from an adult in good health.

The chain employs TRBV21-1 and TRBJ1-5; TRBD1, as called in the table, went unchecked against the DNA. TRBV21-1 is a pseudogene locus. The CDR3 loop spans 13 amino acids. In nucleotides, the CDR3 is TGTGCCAGCAGCCCACAGGGGAGTCAGCCCCAGCATTTT. This encodes CASSPQGSQPQHF.

This chain joins TRBV10-3 and TRBJ2-7, with D tentatively TRBD1 (6 bases). V was pared by 6 bases and J by 1 base, with 10 bases between. The CDR3 is made up of 13 amino acids. CDR1 and CDR2 (germline): ENHRY, SYGVKD. CDR3 bases: TGTGCCATCAGCAAACAGGGATCCTACGAGCAGTACTTC. It translates to CAISKQGSYEQYF.

The J gene is TRBJ2-7, the V gene TRBV7-3; 12 bases match TRBD2. The CDR3 extends over 15 amino acids. V dropped 5 bases and J dropped 2; count of bases not matched to a gene: 4. CDR1 and CDR2 (germline): SGHTA, FQGTGA. The CDR3 spells CASSTSGGPTYEQYF. As DNA, the CDR3 is TGTGCCAGCAGCACTAGCGGGGGGCCTACCTACGAGCAGTACTTC.

This chain links TRBV7-3 with TRBJ2-1, with 7 nucleotides matching TRBD1. This CDR3 has 15 amino acids. CDR1 is SGHTA, CDR2 FQGTGA, per germline. With V trimmed by 5 bases and J by 5 bases, 9 bases remained unmatched. The CDR3 region is CASSRGTENNNEQFF. The CDR3 nucleotides are TGTGCCAGCAGCCGTGGGACAGAGAATAACAATGAGCAGTTCTTC.

This sequence joins TRBV12-3 or TRBV12-4 and TRBJ2-2; D call uncertain. Trimming stripped 6 bases from V and 6 bases from J, with 8 bases between. The CDR3 length is 12 residues. CDR3 sequence: CASSRGSGELFF. CDR3 coding DNA: TGTGCCAGCAGCCGAGGTTCCGGGGAGCTGTTTTTT.

The chain uses TRBV15 and TRBJ1-6; D unresolved. The V gene's germline CDR1 is LNHNV and CDR2 YYDKDF (reference sequence). This CDR3 has 17 residues. V gave up 0 bases and J gave up 7 bases, with 16 bases separating them. CDR3 nucleotides: TGTGCCACCAGCAGAGACGGTGGTGGGGTTTGGAATTCACCCCTCCACTTT. It yields the protein CATSRDGGGVWNSPLHF.

This chain connects TRBV7-9 to TRBJ2-2; D is possibly TRBD2 (6 bases). The V gene's germline CDR1 is SEHNR and CDR2 FQNEAQ (reference sequence). The CDR3 is 15 amino acids. V dropped 4 bases and J dropped 3 bases, with 12 bases sitting between them. CDR3 in DNA: TGTGCCAGCAGCTGGATTAGCGGCCACACCGGGGAGCTGTTTTTT. This translates into CASSWISGHTGELFF.

This chain uses TRBV5-1 with TRBJ1-1, with D unclear. V was trimmed by 3 bases and J by 0 bases, leaving 6 bases between them. CDR3 length: 13 amino acids. Germline CDR1 is SGHRS and CDR2 is YFSETQ. The CDR3 loop reads CASSYGLNTEAFF. CDR3 bases: TGCGCCAGCAGCTATGGATTGAACACTGAAGCTTTCTTT.

This chain joins TRBV29-1 and TRBJ2-3; 9 bases fit TRBD2. V shed 8 bases and J 1 base; nucleotides not matched to a gene: 13. The CDR3 totals 16 residues. From germline, CDR1 is SQVTM and CDR2 ANQGSEA. CDR3 residues: CSTYGRTSVGTDTQYF. The CDR3 DNA reads TGCAGCACCTATGGCAGGACTAGCGTGGGCACAGATACGCAGTATTTT.

The chain uses TRBV6-5 and TRBJ1-1; TRBD1 is a possible D gene (5 bases). From germline, CDR1 is MNHEY and CDR2 SVGAGI. The CDR3 loop spans 15 amino acids. The V gene lost 5 bases and the J gene lost 1 base, with 14 bases spanning the gap. DNA for the CDR3: TGTGCCAGCAGTCCTGGGGGACGGCCGAACACTGAAGCTTTCTTT. Translation gives CASSPGGRPNTEAFF.

The chain recombines TRBV4-1 with TRBJ1-3, with D perhaps matching TRBD1 (6 bases). The V and J ends lost 2 bases and 2 bases respectively, with 19 bases between them. CDR1 MGHRA and CDR2 YSYEKL come from the germline V gene. There are 18 residues in the CDR3. The CDR3 DNA reads as TGCGCCAGCAGCCAAATCCAAACGAAACAGGGAACTGGAAACACCATATATTTT. This translates into CASSQIQTKQGTGNTIYF.

The chain carries TRBV7-6 and TRBJ1-1, with 7 bases lining up with TRBD1. The CDR3 consists of 13 residues. Germline-derived CDR1 and CDR2 are SGHVS and FNYEAQ. With 3 bases clipped from V and 9 bases from J, the junction kept 7 bases outside the gene matches. The CDR3 protein is CASSLQTGYKAFF. The DNA for the CDR3 is TGTGCCAGCAGCTTGCAGACAGGGTATAAAGCTTTCTTT.

The chain is built from TRBV27 and TRBJ1-4, with 7 positions matching TRBD1. The CDR3 consists of 15 residues. CDR1 is MNHEY, CDR2 SMNVEV, per germline (reference sequence). Losses at the gene ends were 3 bases for V and 4 bases for J; bases not matched to a gene: 5. DNA of the CDR3: TGTGCCAGCAGTTTCGCGGGACAGATTAATGAAAAACTGTTTTTT. Translated, it gives CASSFAGQINEKLFF.

The chain links TRBV4-1 to TRBJ1-1, with unresolved D. This CDR3 region has 12 residues. V lost 1 base, J lost 7 bases, and 7 bases lay in between. CDR1 is MGHRA, CDR2 YSYEKL, per germline. The CDR3 sequence: CASSQGYGEAFF. The CDR3 coding sequence is TGCGCCAGCAGCCAAGGGTATGGTGAAGCTTTCTTT.

V is TRBV2 and J is TRBJ2-3; no firm D call. The V and J ends lost 2 bases and 0 bases respectively, with 12 bases between them. Per germline, CDR1 SNHLY and CDR2 FYNNEI. CDR3 length: 16 amino acids. CDR3 nucleotide sequence: TGTGCCAGCAGTGAATCTCCAAATACTAGCACAGATACGCAGTATTTT. This codes for CASSESPNTSTDTQYF.

Details on this clone: Different DNA sequences within this sample yield the same CDR3. This chain joins TRBV11-2 and TRBJ1-2; D call uncertain. The V and J ends lost 0 bases and 5 bases respectively, with 10 bases between them. This CDR3 is 14 amino acids long. Germline V gene sequence: CDR1 SGHAT, CDR2 FQNNGV. The DNA of the CDR3 is TGTGCCAGCAGCTTAGACCAAGCCGGATATGGCTACACCTTC. Protein: CASSLDQAGYGYTF. The variable domain in full, with the rest retrieved from reference TRBV11-2 and TRBJ1-2, is EAGVAQSPRYKIIEKRQSVAFWCNPISGHATLYWYQQILGQGPKLLIQFQNNGVVDDSQLPKDRFSAERLKGVDSTLKIQPAKLEDSAVYLCASSLDQAGYGYTFGSGTRLTVV.

This chain connects TRBV28 to TRBJ1-5, with 8 nucleotides matching TRBD1. V gave up 5 bases and J gave up 4 bases; unmatched junction bases: 4. The length of the CDR3 is 14 residues. In germline, CDR1 is MDHEN, CDR2 SYDVKM. CDR3 sequence: CASSHRQGNQPQHF. DNA of the CDR3: TGTGCCAGCAGTCACCGACAGGGGAATCAGCCCCAGCATTTT.

The chain is built from TRBV2 and TRBJ1-1; D not certain. Germline loops: CDR1 SNHLY, CDR2 FYNNEI. The CDR3 contains 17 residues. The V end was cut by 2 bases, the J end by 0 bases, with 16 bases between. The CDR3 DNA reads as TGTGCCAGCAGTGAACGTCCGACTTGGGGTATGAACACTGAAGCTTTCTTT. Protein sequence: CASSERPTWGMNTEAFF.

The chain recombines TRBV6-5 with TRBJ2-2; weak D call: TRBD1 (5 bases). Germline V CDR1 and CDR2: MNHEY, SVGAGI. This CDR3 region has 13 residues. V was clipped by 5 bases and J by 6 bases, with 10 bases between them. This CDR3 is CASSNPGSGELFF. The CDR3 bases are TGTGCCAGCAGTAACCCAGGGTCCGGGGAGCTGTTTTTT.

This chain links TRBV12-3 or TRBV12-4 with TRBJ1-2, with D perhaps matching TRBD1 (6 bases). Trimming pared 6 bases from V and 4 bases from J, leaving 12 bases between. This CDR3 has 13 residues. CDR3 loop: CASSTRQAYGYTF. As DNA, the CDR3 is TGTGCCAGCAGCACCCGACAGGCCTATGGCTACACCTTC.

The V gene is TRBV9, the J gene TRBJ1-3; D not certain. The CDR3 sequence is 15 residues long. Trimming cost V 2 bases and J 0 bases, with 9 bases left between them. Germline lookup yields CDR1 SGDLS and CDR2 YYNGEE. The CDR3 loop is CASSVDGLSGNTIYF. CDR3 sequence (DNA): TGTGCCAGCAGCGTCGACGGACTCTCTGGAAACACCATATATTTT.

The chain is built from TRBV30 and TRBJ1-2; D is undetermined. Germline-derived CDR1 and CDR2 are GTSNPN and SVGIG (reference sequence). This CDR3 region has 11 residues. Trimming left V 5 bases short and J 12 bases short, with 16 bases between. In DNA form, the CDR3 reads TGTGCCTGGGGCCGGACCCCAGAAGACACCTTC. Translating gives CAWGRTPEDTF.

This chain joins TRBV5-1 and TRBJ1-6; 9 nucleotides match TRBD1. CDR3 length: 16 residues. Germline lookup yields CDR1 SGHRS and CDR2 YFSETQ. The ends lost 0 bases at V and 9 bases at J; junction bases unmatched: 7. CDR3 bases: TGCGCCAGCAGCTTGGCCGGGGACAGGGCGGCTTCACCCCTCCACTTT. It translates to CASSLAGDRAASPLHF.

The chain uses TRBV2 and TRBJ2-7, with 9 positions matching TRBD1. The ends lost 4 bases at V and 2 bases at J; junction bases unmatched: 3. The germline V gene encodes CDR1 SNHLY and CDR2 FYNNEI. The length of the CDR3 is 14 residues. Here the CDR3 DNA reads TGTGCCAGCAGTGTAAGGGACAGGGCCTACGAGCAGTACTTC. Protein: CASSVRDRAYEQYF.

The rearrangement joins TRBV5-4 to TRBJ1-2; weak D call: TRBD1 (6 bases). The CDR3 has 14 residues. Germline V gene sequence: CDR1 SGHNT, CDR2 YYREEE (reference sequence). The V end lost 4 bases, the J end lost 2 bases, and 12 bases lay between the germline ends. In DNA form, the CDR3 reads TGTGCCAGCAGCCGGCCAGGGGTAAACTATGGCTACACCTTC. Encoded protein: CASSRPGVNYGYTF.